This TCR beta chain appears in the sequencing data of a study of a mutant IDH1 vaccine in newly diagnosed glioma. Across the study: Treatment recipients were approximately 60% male and approximately 40% female, and their mean age was approximately 42 years.

The germline V gene has CDR1 SQVTM and CDR2 ANQGSEA. Trimming at V came to 0 bases and at J to 7 bases, leaving 11 bases not matched to a gene. The CDR3 length is 17 residues. This clone was counted a few times. Antigen unknown. Sequencing was performed with immunoSEQ multiplex PCR; in TCRdb, only in-frame clones are kept and a portion is missing. Among about 43,000 clones, 65% to 85% were seen once, and the ten largest hold less than 3%. Time point meaning: week 23, last vaccination. Topical imiquimod was applied with each vaccine dose, which held 300 ug of mutant IDH1 20-mer peptide. Study outcomes and limitations: Pseudoprogression seemed unrelated to changes in top peripheral T cell clonotypes.

The receptor comes from a woman between 18 and 29 years old with glioma. Some clones in this sample may be carry-over from other donors' samples. The chain joins TRBV29-1 to TRBJ2-1; 11 nucleotides match TRBD2. Sequencing used PBMCs, obtained from a glioma patient whose treatment included an IDH1 peptide vaccine. Here the CDR3 DNA reads TGCAGCGTTGAAGATTTTAGGGGGACTAGCGGTGCAAATGAGCAGTTCTTC. Amino acid sequence: CSVEDFRGTSGANEQFF.